These 16 T cell receptor beta chains were sequenced from one sample in a study of blood T cell repertoires in COVID-19. Some clones are missing from TCRdb's copy, which holds only in-frame ones; the method was immunoSEQ multiplex PCR. This sample has about 280,000 clones, with about 85% found just once. Sequences were obtained from peripheral blood. These receptors all come from a human donor in a cohort sampled during active COVID-19.

The chain carries TRBV18 and TRBJ2-1; D gene unclear. The V end lost 9 bases, the J end lost 5 bases, and 14 bases lay between the germline ends. Germline assignment: CDR1 KGHSH and CDR2 LQKENI. The CDR3 consists of 13 residues. CDR3 in DNA: TGTGCCAGTTACTCCAGGTCGGACAATGAGCAGTTCTTC. Translating it yields CASYSRSDNEQFF.

The chain uses TRBV5-6 and TRBJ2-1; no firm D call. Trimming left V 0 bases short and J 10 bases short, with 5 bases between. The CDR3 consists of 11 residues. CDR1 and CDR2 (germline): SGHDT, YYEEEE. CDR3 DNA sequence: TGTGCCAGCAGCTTGGACAGAGAGCAGTTCTTC. Residues: CASSLDREQFF.

The chain links TRBV30 to TRBJ2-7; perhaps TRBD2 as D (5 bases). Per the germline V gene, CDR1 is GTSNPN and CDR2 is SVGIG (reference sequence). CDR3 length: 14 residues. The germline V and J ends were trimmed by 1 base and 3 bases, with 13 bases remaining between them. CDR3 DNA sequence: TGTGCCTGGAGTGCCCCGGGATCTATCTACGAGCAGTACTTC. This gives the protein CAWSAPGSIYEQYF.

The chain combines TRBV12-5 with TRBJ1-4; possibly TRBD1 for D (6 bases). From germline, CDR1 is LGHNT and CDR2 FRNRAP. This CDR3 spans 15 amino acids. V lost 6 bases and J lost 3, with 14 bases in between. The CDR3 loop is CASGPTTGSNEKLFF. CDR3 bases: TGTGCTAGTGGGCCGACCACAGGGTCTAATGAAAAACTGTTTTTT.

V gene TRBV11-2 combines with J gene TRBJ2-6; 7 nucleotides agree with TRBD2. Germline CDR1 is SGHAT and CDR2 is FQNNGV. Trimming removed 6 bases from V and 4 bases from J; junction bases left unmatched: 9. The CDR3 is made up of 16 amino acids. The CDR3 loop is CASRPWGGTGANVLTF. The CDR3 nucleotides read TGTGCCAGCAGACCATGGGGGGGGACCGGGGCCAACGTCCTGACTTTC.

The rearrangement uses TRBV5-1 and TRBJ2-1; 8 nucleotides line up with TRBD2. The length of the CDR3 is 15 residues. V shed 1 base and J 2 bases; nucleotides not matched to a gene: 2. The germline CDR1 and CDR2 sequences are SGHRS and YFSETQ. CDR3 sequence reads: CASSLREGTYNEQFF. The DNA of the CDR3 is TGCGCCAGCAGCTTGCGGGAGGGTACCTACAATGAGCAGTTCTTC.

V gene TRBV3-1 (or the pseudogene TRBV3-2) combines with J gene TRBJ2-6, with D possibly being TRBD1 (6 bases). Germline-derived CDR1 and CDR2 are LGHDT and YNNKEL (reference sequence). The CDR3 runs 18 residues. Trimming took 3 bases from V and 1 from J, leaving 16 bases between them. The CDR3 DNA reads TGTGCCAGCAGCCATTACCTCTTACAGGGTTCTGGGGCCAACGTCCTGACTTTC. Its protein is CASSHYLLQGSGANVLTF.

The gene calls are TRBV3-1 (or the pseudogene TRBV3-2) and TRBJ2-2; 9 bases are shared with TRBD2. With 2 bases clipped from V and 0 bases from J, the junction kept 7 bases outside the gene matches. CDR3 size: 18 residues. Germline assignment: CDR1 LGHDT and CDR2 YNNKEL (reference sequence). The CDR3 coding sequence is TGTGCCAGCAGCCAAAGGTCTAGCGGGATAACGAACACCGGGGAGCTGTTTTTT. It translates to CASSQRSSGITNTGELFF.

The chain carries TRBV6-2 or TRBV6-3 and TRBJ1-2, with TRBD1 matching over 7 bases. Germline trimming cut 4 bases from V and 3 bases from J; bases unmatched to any gene: 2. The germline gives CDR1 MNHEY, CDR2 SVGEGT. The CDR3 is 13 amino acids. The CDR3 loop is CASSSTGYYGYTF. Written as DNA, the CDR3 is TGTGCCAGCAGTTCGACAGGGTACTATGGCTACACCTTC.

This chain uses TRBV18 with TRBJ1-1, with D possibly being TRBD1 (5 bases). The V end lost 9 bases, the J end lost 5 bases, and 13 bases lay between the germline ends. CDR1 KGHSH and CDR2 LQKENI come from the germline V gene. The CDR3 spans 12 residues. The CDR3 nucleotides read TGTGCCAGTGATTTTGGGGGGACTGAAGCTTTCTTT. The encoded protein is CASDFGGTEAFF. The whole variable domain, filled in from reference TRBV18 and TRBJ1-1, reads NAGVMQNPRHLVRRRGQEARLRCSPMKGHSHVYWYRQLPEEGLKFMVYLQKENIIDESGMPKERFSAEFPKEGPSILRIQQVVRGDSAAYFCASDFGGTEAFFGQGTRLTVV.

The chain links TRBV18 to TRBJ2-3; D perhaps matches TRBD2 (6 bases). Trimming removed 0 bases at V and 6 bases at J, with 13 bases between. This CDR3 is 15 amino acids long. Looked up from germline, CDR1 is KGHSH and CDR2 is LQKENI. CDR3 nucleotide sequence: TGTGCCAGCTCACCACCGGCTAGCGCGGGTGATACGCAGTATTTT. This sequence encodes CASSPPASAGDTQYF.

This clone was detected only once. The J gene is TRBJ1-2, the V gene TRBV19; 8 bases are a match to TRBD1. The CDR3 has 12 residues. Per the germline V gene, CDR1 is LNHDA and CDR2 is SQIVND (reference sequence). V shed 9 bases, J shed 10 bases, and the junction held 10 bases outside the gene matches. Here the CDR3 DNA reads TGTGCCAGCTCTCGTTATCAGGGGGCCTACACCTTC. Translated: CASSRYQGAYTF.

The chain recombines TRBV29-1 with TRBJ1-2, with D unresolved. Germline values: CDR1 SQVTM, CDR2 ANQGSEA. The ends were cut back, 0 bases at V and 7 bases at J, with 9 bases in the middle. The CDR3 runs to 12 residues. Here the CDR3 DNA reads TGCAGCGTTGAAGAATCGAGGCCTGGCTACACCTTC. Residues: CSVEESRPGYTF.

V and J are TRBV2 and TRBJ2-5; TRBD2 might be the D (6 bases). Trimming removed 6 bases at V and 1 base at J, with 15 bases between. Germline CDR1 reads SNHLY; CDR2 reads FYNNEI. This CDR3 has 15 residues. The CDR3 sequence is CASRGRTQVQETQYF. CDR3 nucleotide sequence: TGTGCCAGCAGGGGGAGGACCCAAGTCCAAGAGACCCAGTACTTC.

The chain employs TRBV28 and TRBJ2-3; D call uncertain. The CDR3 has 11 residues. CDR1 is MDHEN and CDR2 is SYDVKM in the germline V gene. Deletions cut 7 bases from V and 5 bases from J, with 7 bases between. CDR3 sequence: CASTERDTQYF. CDR3 DNA: TGTGCCAGCACCGAGAGAGATACGCAGTATTTT.

This chain joins TRBV4-2 and TRBJ2-1; the match to TRBD2 covers 15 bases. The trim removed 3 bases at V and 5 bases at J, leaving 8 bases unmatched. The germline V gene encodes CDR1 LGHNA and CDR2 YNFKEQ. This CDR3 has 18 residues. CDR3: CASSQGLAGGSADNEQFF. CDR3 in DNA: TGTGCCAGCAGCCAGGGACTAGCGGGAGGTAGTGCGGACAATGAGCAGTTCTTC.